This T cell receptor (beta chain) was captured in a study of blood T cells in healthy people across ages. A second PCR of 7 to 11 cycles used a sample-barcoded 5' primer and a J-beta primer mix. Via MiXCR, TCRdb re-called the 5' RACE reads, giving one row per CDR3 protein. The sample consists of some 1,500,000 distinct CDR3 sequences, roughly 43% of them appearing once. The specimen was blood. This clonotype was sampled from a woman younger than 30 in good health.

In DNA form, the CDR3 reads TGCAGCGGGGGGGACGGGGTAGGCTACGAGCAGTACTTC. Residues: CSGGDGVGYEQYF. The chain couples TRBV29-1 to TRBJ2-7; D might be TRBD2 (6 bases). V was clipped by 7 bases and J by 3 bases, with 16 bases between them. The germline CDR1 and CDR2 sequences are SQVTM and ANQGSEA. CDR3 length: 13 amino acids.